A selection of T cell receptor beta chains follows, all from one sample in a study of OX40 agonist ivuxolimab in advanced cancers. The table came from immunoSEQ multiplex PCR; TCRdb's copy has only in-frame clones and leaves some out. The sample consists of tens of thousands of clones, around nine tenths of them appearing once. This specimen consisted of CD4+ or CD8+ T cells sorted from blood, obtained in a trial of the OX40 agonist ivuxolimab. Every receptor here comes from an adult with an advanced solid tumor such as melanoma, head and neck, liver or kidney cancer. Both conserved end residues are part of each CDR3. Each record gives: V gene, clone size, D gene, J gene, CDR3 DNA, CDR3 protein. A D gene is named only where the DNA matches it firmly. The size entry is marked missing in some rows and otherwise reads once, few, many or a size class.

>TRBV4-2|NA|NA|TRBJ2-7
TGTGCCAGCAGCCACCAGGGGTCCCCCTACGAGCAGTACTTC
CASSHQGSPYEQYF
>TRBV7-6|NA|TRBD1|TRBJ2-7
TGTGCCAGCAGCCCCAGGACAGGGGGCTACGAGCAGTACTTC
CASSPRTGGYEQYF
>TRBV2|NA|TRBD2|TRBJ2-5
TGTGCCAGCGGTCCGAGAACTAGCGGTTTCCAAGAGACCCAGTACTTC
CASGPRTSGFQETQYF
>TRBV27|NA|NA|TRBJ2-7
TGTGCCAGCTCCCCCGCCGGGAACCCTTCCTACGAGCAGTACTTC
CASSPAGNPSYEQYF
>TRBV9|NA|TRBD1|TRBJ1-1
TGTGCCAGCAGCGTAGGGGACAGGGGAACTGAAGCTTTCTTT
CASSVGDRGTEAFF
>TRBV6-6|NA|TRBD1|TRBJ1-1
TGTGCCAGCAGTTACACGGGAACAGGGGGAGCTTTCTTT
CASSYTGTGGAFF
>TRBV7-9|NA|NA|TRBJ1-2
TGTGCCAGCAGCGAACGGACAGCCCGCTGGTCGGTTGGCTACACCTTC
CASSERTARWSVGYTF
>TRBV7-8|NA|TRBD2|TRBJ2-1
TGTGCCAGCTCTGGCGGGGGGACCTACAATGAGCAGTTCTTC
CASSGGGTYNEQFF
>TRBV28|NA|TRBD1|TRBJ1-6
TGTGCCAGCAGTTTATCTCTACGGACAGGGAGGAATTCACCCCTCCACTTT
CASSLSLRTGRNSPLHF
>TRBV27|NA|NA|TRBJ2-7
TGTGCCAGCAAGGGGCCAACCTACGAGCAGTACTTC
CASKGPTYEQYF
>TRBV19|once|NA|TRBJ2-5
TGTGCCAGTAGTATGGTTAGCGGACAACAAGAGACCCAGTACTTC
CASSMVSGQQETQYF
>TRBV6-1|NA|NA|TRBJ2-3
TGTGCCAGCAGTGAAGCCTATACGCAGTATTTT
CASSEAYTQYF
>TRBV4-1|NA|TRBD2|TRBJ2-7
TGCGCCAGCAGCCAAGATTCCAGCGGGAGGTTCGAACAGTACTTC
CASSQDSSGRFEQYF
>TRBV7-8|NA|TRBD1|TRBJ1-3
TGTGCCAGCAGCCCCTGGGGCCGGGACAGGGGCCACAACTCTGGAAACACCATATATTTT
CASSPWGRDRGHNSGNTIYF
>TRBV18|NA|NA|TRBJ2-5
TGTGCCAGCTCACCACCCCCCCGAGAGACCCAGTACTTC
CASSPPPRETQYF
>TRBV5-1|NA|TRBD2|TRBJ2-7
TGCGCCAGCAGTCTAGCGGGAGGTGGCTACGAGCAGTACTTC
CASSLAGGGYEQYF
>TRBV15|NA|TRBD2|TRBJ2-7
TGTGCCACCAGTCCGGGAGGGGGCTCCTACGAGCAGTACTTC
CATSPGGGSYEQYF
>TRBV6-6|NA|NA|TRBJ1-6
TGTGCCAGTCGTCCGCTACTTAATTCACCCCTCCACTTT
CASRPLLNSPLHF
>TRBV9|NA|NA|TRBJ1-5
TGTGCCAGCAGCGTAGGGGGGCAGGGCAATCAGCCCCAGCATTTT
CASSVGGQGNQPQHF
>TRBV27|NA|NA|TRBJ1-2
TGTGCCAGCAGAAGGGGCCCGCCGGGAGATGGCTACACCTTC
CASRRGPPGDGYTF
>TRBV7-9|once|TRBD1|TRBJ2-7
TGTGCCAGCAGCTCCCGGGACAGGAGCTACGAGCAGTACTTC
CASSSRDRSYEQYF
>TRBV7-6|NA|NA|TRBJ2-7
TGTGCCAGCGGTAAGGCCTACGAGCAGTACTTC
CASGKAYEQYF
>TRBV28|NA|NA|TRBJ1-4
TGTGCCAGCAGTTTCCGGACCGGGGCTAATGAAAAACTGTTTTTT
CASSFRTGANEKLFF
>TRBV9|NA|NA|TRBJ2-6
TGTGCCAGCAGTCTCACGTTAGCAGGGGAAAAGGTTACCACTGGGGCCAACGTCCTGACTTTC
CASSLTLAGEKVTTGANVLTF
>TRBV28|NA|TRBD2|TRBJ2-1
TGTGCCAGCAGTTCTGGACTAGGAAGGTTCTTC
CASSSGLGRFF
>TRBV6-5|NA|NA|TRBJ1-5
TGTGCCAGCAGTTACGGTGTCAATCAGCCCCAGCATTTT
CASSYGVNQPQHF
>TRBV5-6|NA|NA|TRBJ1-4
TGTGCCAGCAGCTTGGTGACAGCCGGGCGGGGTGAAAAACTGTTTTTT
CASSLVTAGRGEKLFF
>TRBV27|once|TRBD2|TRBJ2-7
TGTGCCAGCAGTTTAGTAGCGGGCCACGAGCAGTACTTC
CASSLVAGHEQYF
>TRBV4-1|NA|NA|TRBJ1-1
TGCGCCAGCAGCCAAGGCAACGGGAACACTGAAGCTTTCTTT
CASSQGNGNTEAFF
>TRBV5-4|NA|TRBD1|TRBJ1-2
TGTGCCAGCAGCCCGGGACAGATTCTCCCTTATGGCTACACCTTC
CASSPGQILPYGYTF
>TRBV28|NA|NA|TRBJ2-3
TGTGCCAGCACCTTGGGGGAAGCGTGGGATACGCAGTATTTT
CASTLGEAWDTQYF
>TRBV27|NA|NA|TRBJ2-7
TGTGCCAGCAGTTTATCCCCTGAAACTTACGAGCAGTACTTC
CASSLSPETYEQYF
>TRBV5-4|NA|TRBD2|TRBJ2-3
TGTGCCAGCAGCTTCGTTTCGGGAGGGCCTGATACGCAGTATTTT
CASSFVSGGPDTQYF
>TRBV13|NA|TRBD1|TRBJ2-5
TGTGCCAGCAGCTTAAAGGCATGGGACAGGGGTCAAGAGACCCAGTACTTC
CASSLKAWDRGQETQYF
>TRBV27|NA|TRBD2|TRBJ2-1
TGTGCCAGCACCCCGACTAGCGGGGGCCTGTACAATGAGCAGTTCTTC
CASTPTSGGLYNEQFF
>TRBV28|once|NA|TRBJ2-7
TGTGCCAGCAGCCTCGGCCCAAGCTCAGCCTCCTACGAGCAGTACTTC
CASSLGPSSASYEQYF
>TRBV10-2|NA|NA|TRBJ2-1
TGCGCCAGCAGTGAGCCAGGATTCGGCAATGAGCAGTTCTTC
CASSEPGFGNEQFF
>TRBV9|few|NA|TRBJ1-6
TGTGCCAGCAGCGATGGGCCCTTTCAACCCCTCCACTTT
CASSDGPFQPLHF
>TRBV27|NA|NA|TRBJ1-2
TGTGCCAGCAGTCCCCCAGCGGGGTCGTTCTATGGCTACACCTTC
CASSPPAGSFYGYTF
>TRBV7-2|NA|NA|TRBJ1-2
TGTGCCAGCAGCTTAGGGGGGTATGGCTACACCTTC
CASSLGGYGYTF
>TRBV4-3|NA|NA|TRBJ2-7
TGCGCCAGCAGCCAACAGACGGGGGCCTACGAGCAGTACTTC
CASSQQTGAYEQYF
>TRBV4-1|NA|NA|TRBJ2-5
TGCGCCAGCAGCCAACGGGCCCTACCGGGGCAGACCCAGTACTTC
CASSQRALPGQTQYF
>TRBV5-6|NA|TRBD1|TRBJ2-2
TGTGCCAGCAGCTATGGAGGACAGGGGGGAACCGGGGAGCTGTTTTTT
CASSYGGQGGTGELFF
>TRBV7-6|few|NA|TRBJ2-7
TGTGCCAGCAGCTCCCGTTCGGGGTTAGTCAATCCATCGGGGACCTACGAGCAGTACTTC
CASSSRSGLVNPSGTYEQYF
>TRBV19|NA|TRBD2|TRBJ2-3
TGTGCCAGTAGTATAGTTGCTAGCGGGAGTCGTAGGAAAGATACGCAGTATTTT
CASSIVASGSRRKDTQYF
>TRBV28|NA|NA|TRBJ1-3
TGTGCCAGCAGTCAGAGTGGAAACACCATATATTTT
CASSQSGNTIYF
>TRBV19|NA|NA|TRBJ2-2
TGTGCCAGTAGTTGGGCGGCGAACACCGGGGAGCTGTTTTTT
CASSWAANTGELFF
>TRBV2|NA|NA|TRBJ2-3
TGTGCCAGCAGTGAAAGGGGAGAGTCGACAGATACGCAGTATTTT
CASSERGESTDTQYF
>TRBV21-1|NA|NA|TRBJ2-7
TGTGCCAGCAGCCGAGGCTCGGAGGCCAGGGAAGGTTACGAGCAGTACTTC
CASSRGSEAREGYEQYF
>TRBV4-1|many|NA|TRBJ1-4
TGCGCCAGCAGCCAAGATTCCGGACAGAATTATAATGAAAAACTGTTTTTT
CASSQDSGQNYNEKLFF
>TRBV30|once|NA|TRBJ1-5
TGTGCCTGGAGTGTACGTACAGGGAATCTTTTTTTCGGCAATCAGCCCCAGCATTTT
CAWSVRTGNLFFGNQPQHF
>TRBV5-1|NA|NA|TRBJ1-1
TGCGCCAGCAGCTTAGGGGGAGTCGCTGAAGCTTTCTTT
CASSLGGVAEAFF
>TRBV2|NA|NA|TRBJ2-7
TGTGCCAGCAGCGCACGCTTTAATCCGCCCGAGCAGTACTTC
CASSARFNPPEQYF
>TRBV9|medium-sized|TRBD1|TRBJ1-2
TGTGCCAGCAGCGCAAACAGGGGGACGGACTATGGCTACACCTTC
CASSANRGTDYGYTF